This TCR beta chain appears in the sequencing data of a study of blood T cell repertoires in COVID-19. Study context: COVID-19 samples, acute and convalescent, were from the United States, Italy and Spain. Sources were T cells, B-cell-depleted T cells, or PBMCs; the material itself was cDNA or gDNA.

CDR1 and CDR2 from the germline V gene are SGHVS and FQNEAQ. V was clipped by 1 base and J by 4 bases, with 11 bases between them. The CDR3 has 16 amino acids. Authors' analysis steps: Nucleated cell counts were estimated from reference gene primer amplification. The assay was immunoSEQ multiplex PCR, and TCRdb's table has in-frame clones only and misses some. The DNA gave D and trimming, while V, J and clone size come from that table. Of tens of thousands of clones listed, around 80% are singletons. This sequence was found in a woman of 80 years or more with acute or convalescent COVID-19. The chain uses TRBV7-8 and TRBJ2-6, with D perhaps TRBD1 (6 bases). The sample taken for sequencing was peripheral blood. The CDR3 here is CASSLVAGAGANVLTF. The CDR3 region has the DNA TGTGCCAGCAGCTTAGTAGCAGGGGCCGGGGCCAACGTCCTGACTTTC.